This T cell receptor (beta chain) was recorded in a study of T cell responses to AZD1222 COVID-19 vaccine. Study findings and constraints: Clonal diversity was possibly underestimated, and white British individuals and females predominated among donors. Every sample of the repertoires postdated the peak T cell response.

Concerning this clone itself: Antigen specificity is unknown.

Profiling relied on immunoSEQ multiplex PCR, and the TCRdb table lists in-frame clones only, not all of them. Among about 100,000 clones, more than 85% were seen once, and the ten largest hold about 5%. This TCR was sampled from an adult in good health. Sample: peripheral blood, taken on day 0 of AZD1222 vaccination.

As DNA, the CDR3 is TGTGCCAGCAGCCAGACGCTTGGACAGGGAACCACCTACGAGCAGTACTTC. As protein: CASSQTLGQGTTYEQYF. The chain uses TRBV21-1 and TRBJ2-7; the table's D call TRBD1 went unverified against the DNA. TRBV21-1 is deemed a pseudogene. CDR3 length: 17 amino acids.